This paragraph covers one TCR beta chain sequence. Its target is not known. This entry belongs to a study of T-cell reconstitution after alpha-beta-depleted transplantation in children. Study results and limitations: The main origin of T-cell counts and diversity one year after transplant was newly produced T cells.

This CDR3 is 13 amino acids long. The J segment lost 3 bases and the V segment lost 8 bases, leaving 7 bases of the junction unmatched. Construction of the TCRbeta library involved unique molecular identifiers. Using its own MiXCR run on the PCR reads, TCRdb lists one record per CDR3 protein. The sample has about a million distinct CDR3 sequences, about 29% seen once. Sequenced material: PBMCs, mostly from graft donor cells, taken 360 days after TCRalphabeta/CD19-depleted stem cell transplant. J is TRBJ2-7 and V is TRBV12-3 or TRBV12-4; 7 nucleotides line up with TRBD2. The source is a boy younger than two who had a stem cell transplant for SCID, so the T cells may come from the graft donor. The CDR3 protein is CASSRGNLYEQYF. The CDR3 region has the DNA TGTGCCAGCTCGCGGGGGAACCTCTACGAGCAGTACTTC.